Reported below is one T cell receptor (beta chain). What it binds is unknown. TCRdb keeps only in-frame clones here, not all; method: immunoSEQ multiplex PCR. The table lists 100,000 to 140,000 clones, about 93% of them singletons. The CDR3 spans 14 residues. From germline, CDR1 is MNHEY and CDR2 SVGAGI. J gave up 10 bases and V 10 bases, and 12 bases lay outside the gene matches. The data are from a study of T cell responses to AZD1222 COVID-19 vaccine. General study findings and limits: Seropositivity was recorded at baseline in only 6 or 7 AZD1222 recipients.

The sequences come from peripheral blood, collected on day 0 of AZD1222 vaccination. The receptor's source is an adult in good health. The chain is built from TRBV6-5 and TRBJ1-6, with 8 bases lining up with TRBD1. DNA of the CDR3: TGTGCCACCAAGGATCCAGGGGGCAAGTCACCCCTCCACTTT. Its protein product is CATKDPGGKSPLHF.